This is a list of T cell receptor beta chains from one sample in a study of blood T cell repertoires in COVID-19. Data came from immunoSEQ multiplex PCR; TCRdb stores just in-frame clones and leaves some out. The sample contains approximately 150,000 clones, approximately 80% of which appear only once. Sequencing was done on a sample of peripheral blood. The receptor set was obtained from a human donor in a cohort sampled during active COVID-19. Both conserved end residues are trimmed from each CDR3.

V gene: TRBV15; J gene: TRBJ2-1; CDR3 protein: ATSTPRGGTYNEQF
V gene: TRBV20-1; J gene: TRBJ2-3; CDR3 protein: SASSEEADTQY
V gene: TRBV28; J gene: TRBJ2-3; CDR3 protein: ASSSPPLTSGITDTQY
V gene: TRBV3-1/TRBV3-2; J gene: TRBJ2-1; CDR3 protein: ASSPGLSSYNEQF
V gene: TRBV28; J gene: TRBJ2-7; CDR3 protein: ASRPLGPFWGGSYEQY
V gene: TRBV13; J gene: TRBJ1-2; CDR3 protein: ASSRGTSIYGYT
V gene: TRBV3-1/TRBV3-2; J gene: TRBJ2-7; CDR3 protein: ASSLAGRDYEQY
V gene: TRBV12-3/TRBV12-4; J gene: TRBJ1-1; CDR3 protein: ASSLNIRAAF
V gene: TRBV14; J gene: TRBJ2-1; CDR3 protein: ASSQLKYGDLASGSYNEQF
V gene: TRBV10-3; J gene: TRBJ2-7; CDR3 protein: AISAGRDYEQY
V gene: TRBV28; J gene: TRBJ2-5; CDR3 protein: ASREGAEETQY
V gene: TRBV4-1; J gene: TRBJ2-1; CDR3 protein: ASSLLNYNEQF
V gene: TRBV10-3; J gene: TRBJ1-4; CDR3 protein: AISESGTGEKLF
V gene: TRBV4-2; J gene: TRBJ2-7; CDR3 protein: ASSQGDGSSYEQY
V gene: TRBV1; J gene: TRBJ2-2; CDR3 protein: TSSQAGKNTGELF
V gene: TRBV5-1; J gene: TRBJ2-1; CDR3 protein: ASSPGTRGWNEQF
V gene: TRBV19; J gene: TRBJ2-7; CDR3 protein: ASSPGQEHYEQY
V gene: TRBV25-1; J gene: TRBJ2-1; CDR3 protein: ASSEYFDSNEQF
V gene: TRBV4-2; J gene: TRBJ2-7; CDR3 protein: ASSQEGLAYYEQY
V gene: TRBV27; J gene: TRBJ2-7; CDR3 protein: ASRRGTGGEQY
V gene: TRBV9; J gene: TRBJ2-6; CDR3 protein: ASSVDLSGANVLT
V gene: TRBV7-9; J gene: TRBJ2-7; CDR3 protein: ASSPPGTSGVSYEQY
V gene: TRBV4-2; J gene: TRBJ2-3; CDR3 protein: ASSQLGRRAIDTQY
V gene: TRBV5-1; J gene: TRBJ2-5; CDR3 protein: ASSSLAGGPSETQY
V gene: TRBV7-8; J gene: TRBJ2-1; CDR3 protein: ASSVTSRSSYNEQF
V gene: TRBV9; J gene: TRBJ2-7; CDR3 protein: ASSVAPGTLYEQY
V gene: TRBV4-1; J gene: TRBJ2-1; CDR3 protein: ASSQLTGGGGNEQF
V gene: TRBV7-9; J gene: TRBJ2-7; CDR3 protein: ASSLSGREGVYEQY
V gene: TRBV10-3; J gene: TRBJ2-2; CDR3 protein: AIRQAPNTGELF
V gene: TRBV7-2; J gene: TRBJ1-4; CDR3 protein: ASSLAGGFEKLF
V gene: TRBV29-1; J gene: TRBJ1-5; CDR3 protein: SVGGQGGQPQH
V gene: TRBV28; J gene: TRBJ2-1; CDR3 protein: ASTRSGGFYNEQF
V gene: TRBV6-1; J gene: TRBJ2-7; CDR3 protein: ASSEGTGSSYEQY
V gene: TRBV7-9; J gene: TRBJ1-1; CDR3 protein: ASSLMYSVGVAF
V gene: TRBV19; J gene: TRBJ1-2; CDR3 protein: ASSIKEGPYGYT
V gene: TRBV7-9; J gene: TRBJ2-7; CDR3 protein: ASSRTTSYEQY
V gene: TRBV19; J gene: TRBJ2-7; CDR3 protein: ASSIDHPAYEQY
V gene: TRBV6-5; J gene: TRBJ2-3; CDR3 protein: ASSYSSGRGADTQY
V gene: TRBV3-1/TRBV3-2; J gene: TRBJ2-1; CDR3 protein: ASSQIAGGVGEQF
V gene: TRBV3-1/TRBV3-2; J gene: TRBJ1-5; CDR3 protein: ASTLGHRFQPQH
V gene: TRBV28; J gene: TRBJ2-7; CDR3 protein: ASSFWASGRVKGNEQY
V gene: TRBV2; J gene: TRBJ2-1; CDR3 protein: ASSESGGEYNEQF
V gene: TRBV5-1; J gene: TRBJ2-5; CDR3 protein: ASCPFGGRDQETQY
V gene: TRBV2; J gene: TRBJ2-5; CDR3 protein: ASGGLISGLRGETQY
V gene: TRBV20-1; J gene: TRBJ1-4; CDR3 protein: SASSQGQKLF
V gene: TRBV5-4; J gene: TRBJ1-6; CDR3 protein: ASSLRRDYNSPLH
V gene: TRBV28; J gene: TRBJ2-3; CDR3 protein: ASRNGGPLGTQY
V gene: TRBV5-1; J gene: TRBJ2-1; CDR3 protein: ASSLSGSSTYNEQF
V gene: TRBV3-1/TRBV3-2; J gene: TRBJ1-4; CDR3 protein: ASSPWTGSRATNEKLF
V gene: TRBV18; J gene: TRBJ1-1; CDR3 protein: ASSREGVGNTEAF
V gene: TRBV6-5; J gene: TRBJ2-1; CDR3 protein: ASSRTAFSYNEQF
V gene: TRBV7-9; J gene: TRBJ2-5; CDR3 protein: ASSSDQTGKKETQY
V gene: TRBV6-5; J gene: TRBJ1-3; CDR3 protein: ASSLGMRGYTIY